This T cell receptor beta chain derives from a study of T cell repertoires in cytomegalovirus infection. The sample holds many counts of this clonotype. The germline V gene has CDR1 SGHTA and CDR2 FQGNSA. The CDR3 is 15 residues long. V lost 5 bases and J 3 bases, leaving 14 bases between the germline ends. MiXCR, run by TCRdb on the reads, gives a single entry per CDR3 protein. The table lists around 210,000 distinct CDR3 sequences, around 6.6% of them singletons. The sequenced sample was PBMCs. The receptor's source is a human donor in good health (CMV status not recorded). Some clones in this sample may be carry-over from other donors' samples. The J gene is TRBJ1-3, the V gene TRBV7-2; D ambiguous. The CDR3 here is CASSPRVGFGNTIYF. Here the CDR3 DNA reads TGTGCCAGCAGCCCTCGGGTTGGATTTGGAAACACCATATATTTT. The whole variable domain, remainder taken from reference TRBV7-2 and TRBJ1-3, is GAGVSQSPSNKVTEKGKDVELRCDPISGHTALYWYRQSLGQGLEFLIYFQGNSAPDKSGLPSDRFSAERTGGSVSTLTIQRTQQEDSAVYLCASSPRVGFGNTIYFGEGSWLTVV.